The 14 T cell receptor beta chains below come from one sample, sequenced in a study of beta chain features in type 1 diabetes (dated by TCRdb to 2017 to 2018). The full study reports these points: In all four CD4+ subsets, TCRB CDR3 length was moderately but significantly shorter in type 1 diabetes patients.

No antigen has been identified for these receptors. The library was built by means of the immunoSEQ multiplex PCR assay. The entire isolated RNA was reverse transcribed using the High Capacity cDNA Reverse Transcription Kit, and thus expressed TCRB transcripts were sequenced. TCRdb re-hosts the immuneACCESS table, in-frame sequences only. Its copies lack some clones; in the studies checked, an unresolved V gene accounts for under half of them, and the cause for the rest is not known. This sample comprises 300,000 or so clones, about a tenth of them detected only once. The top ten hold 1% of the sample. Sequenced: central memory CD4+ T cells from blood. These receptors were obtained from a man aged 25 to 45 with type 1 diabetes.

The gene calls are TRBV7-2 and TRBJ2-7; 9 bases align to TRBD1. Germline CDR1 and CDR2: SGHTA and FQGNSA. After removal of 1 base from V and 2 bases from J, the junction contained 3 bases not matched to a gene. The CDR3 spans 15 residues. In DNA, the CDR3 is TGTGCCAGCAGCTTAGGGGGACAGGGAACCTACGAGCAGTACTTC. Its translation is CASSLGGQGTYEQYF.

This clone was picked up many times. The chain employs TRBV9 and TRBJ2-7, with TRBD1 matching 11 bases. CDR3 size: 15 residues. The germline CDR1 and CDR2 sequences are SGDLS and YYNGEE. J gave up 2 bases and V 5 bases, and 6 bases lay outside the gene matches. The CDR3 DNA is TGTGCCAGCAGTGTTACGGGACAGGGGGCCTACGAGCAGTACTTC. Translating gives CASSVTGQGAYEQYF.

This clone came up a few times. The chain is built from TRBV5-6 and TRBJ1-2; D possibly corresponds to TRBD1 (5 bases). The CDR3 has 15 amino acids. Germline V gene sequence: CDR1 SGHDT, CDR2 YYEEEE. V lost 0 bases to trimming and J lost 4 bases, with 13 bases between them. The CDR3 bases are TGTGCCAGCAGCTTGGAGGCGGCAGGGCTCTATGGCTACACCTTC. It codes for CASSLEAAGLYGYTF.

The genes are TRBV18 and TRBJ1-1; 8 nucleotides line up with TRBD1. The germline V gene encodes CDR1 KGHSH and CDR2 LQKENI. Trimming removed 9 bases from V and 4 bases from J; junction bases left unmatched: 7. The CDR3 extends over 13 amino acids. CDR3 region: CASSGGESTEAFF. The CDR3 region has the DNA TGTGCCAGTTCAGGGGGCGAAAGCACTGAAGCTTTCTTT. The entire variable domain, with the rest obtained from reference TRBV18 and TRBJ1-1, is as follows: NAGVMQNPRHLVRRRGQEARLRCSPMKGHSHVYWYRQLPEEGLKFMVYLQKENIIDESGMPKERFSAEFPKEGPSILRIQQVVRGDSAAYFCASSGGESTEAFFGQGTRLTVV.

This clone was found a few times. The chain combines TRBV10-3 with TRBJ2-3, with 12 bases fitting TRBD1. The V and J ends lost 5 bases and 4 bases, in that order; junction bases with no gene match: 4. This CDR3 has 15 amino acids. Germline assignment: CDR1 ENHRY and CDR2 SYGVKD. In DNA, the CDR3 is TGTGCCATCAGTCCGGGGACAGGGGGCCCAGATACGCAGTATTTT. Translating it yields CAISPGTGGPDTQYF.

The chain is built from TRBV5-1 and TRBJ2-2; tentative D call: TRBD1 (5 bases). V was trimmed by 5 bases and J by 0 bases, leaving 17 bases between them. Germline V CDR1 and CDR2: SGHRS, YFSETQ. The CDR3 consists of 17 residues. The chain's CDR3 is CASSGALRNPNTGELFF. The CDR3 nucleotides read TGCGCCAGCAGTGGGGCCCTCAGGAATCCGAACACCGGGGAGCTGTTTTTT.

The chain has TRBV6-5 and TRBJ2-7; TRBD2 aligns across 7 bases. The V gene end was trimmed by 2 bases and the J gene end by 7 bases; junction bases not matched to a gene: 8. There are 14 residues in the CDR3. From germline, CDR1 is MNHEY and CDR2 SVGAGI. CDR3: CASSYGRGIFEQYF. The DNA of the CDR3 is TGTGCCAGCAGTTACGGGCGGGGGATCTTTGAGCAGTACTTC.

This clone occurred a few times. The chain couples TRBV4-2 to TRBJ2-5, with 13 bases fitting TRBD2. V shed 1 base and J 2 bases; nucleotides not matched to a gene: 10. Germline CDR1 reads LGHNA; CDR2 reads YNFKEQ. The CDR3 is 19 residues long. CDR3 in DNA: TGTGCCAGCAGCCAAGCCGCCCGGACTAGCGGGGGATCACAAGAGACCCAGTACTTC. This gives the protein CASSQAARTSGGSQETQYF.

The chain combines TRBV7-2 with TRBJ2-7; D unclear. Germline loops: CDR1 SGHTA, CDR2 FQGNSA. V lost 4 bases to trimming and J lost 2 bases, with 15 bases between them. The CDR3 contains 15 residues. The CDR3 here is CASSSSGTETYEQYF. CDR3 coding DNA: TGTGCCAGCAGCTCATCCGGCACGGAGACCTACGAGCAGTACTTC.

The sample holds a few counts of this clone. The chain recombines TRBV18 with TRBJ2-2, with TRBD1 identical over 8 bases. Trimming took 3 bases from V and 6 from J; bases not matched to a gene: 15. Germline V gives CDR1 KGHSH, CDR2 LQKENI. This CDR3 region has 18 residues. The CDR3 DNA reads TGTGCCAGCTCACCGACCGTAGGACAGGGTCTCGGCGCCGGGGAGCTGTTTTTT. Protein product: CASSPTVGQGLGAGELFF.

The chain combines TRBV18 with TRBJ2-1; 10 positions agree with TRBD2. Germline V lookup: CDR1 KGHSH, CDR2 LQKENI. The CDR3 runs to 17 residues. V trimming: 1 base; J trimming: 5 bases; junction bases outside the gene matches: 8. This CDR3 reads CASSPRASGGPDNEQFF. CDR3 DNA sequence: TGTGCCAGCTCACCACGGGCTAGCGGGGGCCCAGACAATGAGCAGTTCTTC.

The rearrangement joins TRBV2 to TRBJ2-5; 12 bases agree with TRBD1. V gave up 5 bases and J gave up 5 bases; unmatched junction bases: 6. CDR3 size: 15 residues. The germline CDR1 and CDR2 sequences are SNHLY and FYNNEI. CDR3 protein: CASSPGTGGGETQYF. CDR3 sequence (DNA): TGTGCCAGCAGTCCCGGGACAGGGGGCGGGGAGACCCAGTACTTC.

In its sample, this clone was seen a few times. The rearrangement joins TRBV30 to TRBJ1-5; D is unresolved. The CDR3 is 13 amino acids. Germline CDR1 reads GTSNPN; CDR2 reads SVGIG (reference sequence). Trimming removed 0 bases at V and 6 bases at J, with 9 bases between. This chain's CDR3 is CAWSVKVSQPQHF. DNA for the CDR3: TGTGCCTGGAGTGTAAAGGTTAGTCAGCCCCAGCATTTT.

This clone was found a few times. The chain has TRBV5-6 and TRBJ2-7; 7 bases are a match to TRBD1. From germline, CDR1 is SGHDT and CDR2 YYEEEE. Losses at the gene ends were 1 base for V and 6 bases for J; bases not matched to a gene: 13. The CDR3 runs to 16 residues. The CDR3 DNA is TGTGCCAGCAGCTTGAGGGCAGGGGGTCCTACACGCGAGCAGTACTTC. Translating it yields CASSLRAGGPTREQYF.